This TCR beta chain was retrieved from a study of blood T cell repertoires in COVID-19. Study-wide context: From the United States, Italy and Spain came samples of acute and convalescent COVID-19.

The protocol was immunoSEQ multiplex PCR, while the TCRdb copy is restricted to in-frame clones and leaves out a portion. The sample has roughly 350,000 clones; approximately 89% are singletons. The CDR3 length is 16 residues. The germline V gene encodes CDR1 ENHRY and CDR2 SYGVKD. V was shortened by 10 bases and J by 7 bases, with 26 bases between the two germline ends. Sequenced material: peripheral blood. The chain carries TRBV10-3 and TRBJ2-1, with D possibly TRBD2 on 6 matching bases. This clonotype was sampled from a woman in her twenties or thirties with COVID-19, enrolled during active disease. In DNA, the CDR3 is TGTGCCACCAAGTCATCGCAGGGAACTCGGGGGAATGAGCAGTTCTTC. Translated: CATKSSQGTRGNEQFF.